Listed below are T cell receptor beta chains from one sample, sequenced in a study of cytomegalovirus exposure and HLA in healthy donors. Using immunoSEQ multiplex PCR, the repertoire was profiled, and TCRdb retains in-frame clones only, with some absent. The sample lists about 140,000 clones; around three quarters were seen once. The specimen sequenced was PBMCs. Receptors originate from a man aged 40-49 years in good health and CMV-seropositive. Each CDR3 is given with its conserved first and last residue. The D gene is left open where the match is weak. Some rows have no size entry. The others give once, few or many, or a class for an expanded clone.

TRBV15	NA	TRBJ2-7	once	CATSREQGTYEQYF	TGTGCCACCAGCAGAGAGCAGGGGACCTACGAGCAGTACTTC
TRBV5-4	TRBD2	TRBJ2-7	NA	CASSPPSSGGGTYEQYF	TGTGCCAGCAGCCCGCCCTCTAGCGGGGGAGGAACCTACGAGCAGTACTTC
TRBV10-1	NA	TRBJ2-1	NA	CASSESQIAGEQFF	TGCGCCAGCAGTGAGTCTCAAATCGCGGGTGAGCAGTTCTTC
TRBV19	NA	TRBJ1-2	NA	CASTLGDGEPNYGYTF	TGTGCCAGTACCCTCGGCGACGGGGAACCTAACTATGGCTACACCTTC
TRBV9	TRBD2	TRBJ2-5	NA	CASSAGGVRVETQYF	TGTGCCAGCAGCGCCGGGGGGGTCAGGGTAGAGACCCAGTACTTC
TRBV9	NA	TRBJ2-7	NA	CASSGGGRSSYEQYF	TGTGCCAGCAGCGGCGGGGGCAGGAGCTCCTACGAGCAGTACTTC
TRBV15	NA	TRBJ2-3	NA	CATSSDVGATDTQYF	TGTGCCACCAGCTCCGATGTGGGGGCTACAGATACGCAGTATTTT
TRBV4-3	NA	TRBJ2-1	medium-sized	CASSQDGLGENEQFF	TGCGCCAGCAGCCAAGACGGGCTGGGAGAAAATGAGCAGTTCTTC
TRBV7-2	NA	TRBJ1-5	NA	CASSQDRLRDQPQHF	TGTGCCAGCAGCCAAGACAGGCTACGGGATCAGCCCCAGCATTTT
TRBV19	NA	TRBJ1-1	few	CASSKSGMNTEAFF	TGTGCCAGTAGTAAAAGCGGGATGAACACTGAAGCTTTCTTT
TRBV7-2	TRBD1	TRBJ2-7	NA	CASIKDRGAYEQYF	TGTGCCAGCATCAAGGACAGGGGCGCCTACGAGCAGTACTTC
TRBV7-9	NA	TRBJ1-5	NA	CASSDGLQPQHF	TGTGCCAGCAGTGACGGGTTGCAGCCCCAGCATTTT
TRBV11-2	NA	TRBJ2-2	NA	CASSPSRSTGELFF	TGTGCCAGCAGCCCATCTAGAAGCACCGGGGAGCTGTTTTTT
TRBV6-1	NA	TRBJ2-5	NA	CASSEAQAAQETQYF	TGTGCCAGCAGTGAAGCGCAGGCAGCTCAAGAGACCCAGTACTTC
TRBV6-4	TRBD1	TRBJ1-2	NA	CASSDRDSVGYGYTF	TGTGCCAGCAGTGACCGGGACAGTGTCGGCTATGGCTACACCTTC
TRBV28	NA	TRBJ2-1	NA	CASSPQGNEQFF	TGTGCCAGCAGTCCACAGGGTAATGAGCAGTTCTTC
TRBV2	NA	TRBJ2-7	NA	CASSASSSQYEQYF	TGTGCCAGCAGCGCGAGTTCATCTCAATACGAGCAGTACTTC
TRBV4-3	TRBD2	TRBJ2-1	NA	CASSQDKPPGLAGFSSYNEQFF	TGCGCCAGCAGCCAAGATAAGCCTCCGGGACTAGCGGGGTTCAGCTCCTACAATGAGCAGTTCTTC
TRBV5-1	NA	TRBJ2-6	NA	CASSIGRDKSSGANVLTF	TGCGCCAGCAGCATAGGTCGGGACAAATCATCAGGGGCCAACGTCCTGACTTTC
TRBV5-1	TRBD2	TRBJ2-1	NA	CASSLGLAASYNEQFF	TGCGCCAGCAGCTTGGGACTAGCGGCTTCCTACAATGAGCAGTTCTTC
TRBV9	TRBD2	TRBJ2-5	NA	CASTVNSLAGGETQYF	TGTGCCAGCACCGTAAATAGCCTAGCGGGGGGAGAGACCCAGTACTTC
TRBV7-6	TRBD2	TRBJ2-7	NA	CASSFGGGGEYEQYF	TGTGCCAGCAGCTTCGGTGGGGGGGGAGAGTACGAGCAGTACTTC
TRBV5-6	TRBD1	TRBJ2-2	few	CASSARTGGFAGELFF	TGTGCCAGCAGCGCCAGGACAGGGGGCTTTGCCGGGGAGCTGTTTTTT
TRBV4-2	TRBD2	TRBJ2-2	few	CASSLGTSGGAGELFF	TGTGCCAGCAGCCTGGGGACTAGCGGGGGGGCCGGGGAGCTGTTTTTT
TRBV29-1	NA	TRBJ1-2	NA	CSVAGGADGYTF	TGCAGCGTTGCTGGGGGCGCCGATGGCTACACCTTC
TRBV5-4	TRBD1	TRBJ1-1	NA	CATRTGGNTEAFF	TGTGCCACCCGGACAGGGGGGAACACTGAAGCTTTCTTT
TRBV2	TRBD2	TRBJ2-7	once	CASSSGLAGGSEQYF	TGTGCCAGCAGTTCGGGACTAGCGGGGGGAAGCGAGCAGTACTTC
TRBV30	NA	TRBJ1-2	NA	CACVYYGYTF	TGTGCCTGTGTCTACTATGGCTACACCTTC
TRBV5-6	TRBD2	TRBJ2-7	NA	CASSLGGLELYF	TGTGCCAGCAGCTTGGGCGGACTAGAGCTGTACTTC
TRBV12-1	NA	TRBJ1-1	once	CASSAGHPEAFF	TGTGCCAGCAGCGCGGGGCATCCTGAAGCTTTCTTT
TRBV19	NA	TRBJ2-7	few	CASSSLDYEQYF	TGTGCCAGCAGTTCGTTAGATTACGAGCAGTACTTC
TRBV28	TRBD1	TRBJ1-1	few	CATRLTGGAFF	TGTGCCACCAGACTTACAGGGGGAGCTTTCTTT
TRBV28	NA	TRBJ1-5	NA	CASSPHTGPGNQPQHF	TGTGCCAGCAGTCCCCATACAGGGCCCGGCAATCAGCCCCAGCATTTT
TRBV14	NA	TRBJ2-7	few	CASSPLDSLYEQYF	TGTGCCAGCAGCCCCCTGGACAGTCTCTACGAGCAGTACTTC
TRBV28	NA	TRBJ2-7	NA	CASSLDNYEQYF	TGTGCCAGCAGTTTAGACAACTACGAGCAGTACTTC
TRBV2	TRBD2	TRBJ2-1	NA	CASRASGRNNNEQFF	TGTGCCAGCAGAGCTAGCGGGAGAAACAACAATGAGCAGTTCTTC
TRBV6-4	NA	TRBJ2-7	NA	CASSHPGLDSYEQYF	TGTGCCAGCAGCCACCCGGGACTGGATTCCTACGAGCAGTACTTC
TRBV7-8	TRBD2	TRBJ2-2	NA	CASSLVRGSGRVANTGELFF	TGTGCCAGCAGCTTAGTTCGAGGGAGCGGGAGGGTAGCGAACACCGGGGAGCTGTTTTTT
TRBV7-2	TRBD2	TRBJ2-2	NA	CASSRRGGLTGELFF	TGTGCCAGCAGCCGACGGGGGGGACTGACCGGGGAGCTGTTTTTT
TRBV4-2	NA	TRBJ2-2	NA	CASSQEFGGFDTGELFF	TGTGCCAGCAGCCAAGAATTCGGCGGCTTTGACACCGGGGAGCTGTTTTTT
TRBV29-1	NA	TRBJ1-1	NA	CSVRESGDTEAFF	TGCAGCGTTCGCGAATCAGGGGACACTGAAGCTTTCTTT
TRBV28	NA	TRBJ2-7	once	CASRAAYEQYF	TGTGCCAGCAGGGCTGCCTACGAGCAGTACTTC
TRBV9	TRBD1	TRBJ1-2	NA	CASSVFPGLQGNHGYTF	TGTGCCAGCAGCGTTTTTCCGGGTTTACAGGGGAACCATGGCTACACCTTC
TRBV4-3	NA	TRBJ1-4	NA	CASSQAPGRVGEKLFF	TGCGCCAGCAGCCAAGCTCCGGGGAGGGTCGGTGAAAAACTGTTTTTT
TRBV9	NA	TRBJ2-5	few	CASSVGGGNQETQYF	TGTGCCAGCAGCGTAGGGGGCGGGAACCAAGAGACCCAGTACTTC
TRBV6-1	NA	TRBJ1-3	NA	CASSEVPGTGNTIYF	TGTGCCAGCAGTGAAGTGCCAGGAACTGGAAACACCATATATTTT
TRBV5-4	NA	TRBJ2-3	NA	CASSSQGTDTQYF	TGTGCCAGCAGCTCACAGGGCACAGATACGCAGTATTTT
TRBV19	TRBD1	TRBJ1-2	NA	CASKPGGTYGYTF	TGCGCGTCGAAGCCAGGGGGCACCTATGGCTACACCTTC